This TCR beta chain comes out of a study of blood T cell repertoires in COVID-19. Study background: Italy, Spain and the United States were the sources of the convalescent and acute COVID-19 samples. In each case, the material was cDNA or gDNA derived from T cells, B-cell-depleted T cells, or PBMCs.

In the source study's methods: Scientists estimated how many nucleated cells there were by amplifying reference gene primers. Generated by immunoSEQ multiplex PCR, the TCRdb table keeps only in-frame clones and is missing some. That table is the source of V, J and clone size, and D and trimming were worked out from the DNA. In the table there are over 40,000 clones, about 92% of which are singletons. This clone was observed a handful of times. This CDR3 region has 11 residues. Germline V gene data show CDR1 as SGHVS and CDR2 as FQNEAQ. The germline V and J ends were trimmed by 7 bases and 9 bases, with 10 bases remaining between them.

Source material: peripheral blood. The rearrangement links TRBV7-8 to TRBJ2-1, with D perhaps matching TRBD2 (5 bases). The clonotype was recovered from a human donor in a cohort sampled during active COVID-19. CDR3 DNA sequence: TGTGCCAGCACCCCGCGGGTTGAGCAGTTCTTC. The encoded protein is CASTPRVEQFF.